This T cell receptor (beta chain) was captured by sequencing in a study of control samples from healthy donors and cancer patients. The CDR3 is 18 amino acids. Germline CDR1 is MDHEN and CDR2 is SYDVKM. V lost 1 base, J lost 2 bases, and 11 bases stayed unmatched. Only in-frame clones appear in the TCRdb table, and some are missing; sequencing was by immunoSEQ multiplex PCR. The sample contains about 410,000 clones, about 93% of which appear only once. The rearrangement uses TRBV28 and TRBJ1-2; 9 bases fit TRBD1. What was sequenced was PBMCs. This receptor was taken from a man between 35 and 55 years old with head and neck cancer. The CDR3 bases are TGTGCCAGCAGTTTATTTGCACCAGGGGGGACAGGGAACTATGGCTACACCTTC. Protein: CASSLFAPGGTGNYGYTF.